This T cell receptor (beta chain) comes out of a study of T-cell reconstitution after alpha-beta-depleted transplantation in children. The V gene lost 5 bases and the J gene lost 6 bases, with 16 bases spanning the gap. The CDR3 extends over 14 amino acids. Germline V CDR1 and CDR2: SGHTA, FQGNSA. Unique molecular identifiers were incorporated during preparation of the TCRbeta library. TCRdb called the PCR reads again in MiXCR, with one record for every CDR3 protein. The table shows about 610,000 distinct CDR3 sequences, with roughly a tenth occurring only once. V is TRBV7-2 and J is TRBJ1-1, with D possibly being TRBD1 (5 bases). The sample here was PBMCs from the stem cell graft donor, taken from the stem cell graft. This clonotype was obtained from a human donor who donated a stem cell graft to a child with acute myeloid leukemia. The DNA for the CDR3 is TGTGCCAGCAGCCCACAGGCGTCCCGCTCTGAAGCTTTCTTT. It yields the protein CASSPQASRSEAFF. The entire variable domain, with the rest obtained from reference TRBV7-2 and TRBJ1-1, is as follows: GAGVSQSPSNKVTEKGKDVELRCDPISGHTALYWYRQSLGQGLEFLIYFQGNSAPDKSGLPSDRFSAERTGGSVSTLTIQRTQQEDSAVYLCASSPQASRSEAFFGQGTRLTVV.